This entry lists 21 T cell receptor beta chains sequenced from one sample in a study of vaccination and CD4 T cells after COVID-19 (dated by TCRdb to between 2021 and 2022). Antigens of these TCRs are unknown. Libraries came from PCR. Sequencing was performed on an Illumina iSeq 100. At the Johns Hopkins FTIC core, DNA from the cultured CD4+ T cells underwent TCR sequencing with the Oncomine TCR Beta short-read assay. The QIAamp micro DNA kit was used to extract genomic DNA from the cultured CD4+ T cells. TCRdb itself trimmed the public reads at Q25 with fastp, ran MiXCR and retained productive beta chains. Every CDR3 protein is listed once, alongside the most common genes and DNA of its rows. In all, the sample holds about 9,600 distinct CDR3 sequences, and about 32% of those were seen once. The top ten clones comprise over 10% of the sample. This specimen's treatment or condition label, interpreted: roughly 11-day PBMC culture with coronavirus spike peptide pools or control peptides (ViraFEST assay). CD4+ T cells from unexposed donors were collected before the COVID-19 pandemic (2011-2018).

Source material: CD4+ T cells from blood, cultured in vitro. These receptor sequences come from a human donor in good health.

This clonotype occurred a few times. The chain is built from TRBV28 and TRBJ2-5, with 8 nucleotides matching TRBD1. There are 12 residues in the CDR3. J lost 10 bases, V lost 7 bases, and 8 bases had no gene match. The germline gives CDR1 MDHEN, CDR2 SYDVKM. CDR3 loop: CASTKTGGYQYF. DNA of the CDR3: TGTGCCAGCACCAAAACAGGGGGTTACCAGTACTTC.

The chain links TRBV15 to TRBJ2-7; no definite D call. The germline V gene encodes CDR1 LNHNV and CDR2 YYDKDF (reference sequence). This CDR3 comprises 12 residues. Trimming pared 6 bases from V and 6 bases from J, leaving 12 bases between. This CDR3 reads CATSPATPEQYF. CDR3 DNA: TGTGCCACCAGTCCCGCCACCCCCGAGCAGTACTTC.

The rearrangement uses TRBV7-8 and TRBJ2-1; the match to TRBD2 covers 12 bases. The ends lost 3 bases at V and 8 bases at J; junction bases unmatched: 5. The CDR3 spans 15 residues. In germline, CDR1 is SGHVS, CDR2 FQNEAQ. This chain's CDR3 is CASSLASGRADEQFF. CDR3 nucleotides: TGTGCCAGCAGCTTGGCTAGCGGGAGGGCCGATGAGCAGTTCTTC.

V usage is TRBV5-4 and J usage is TRBJ2-5; tentatively, D is TRBD1 or TRBD2 (5 bases each). The germline V gene has CDR1 SGHNT and CDR2 YYREEE (reference sequence). The CDR3 runs to 15 residues. Trimming left V 4 bases short and J 2 bases short, with 15 bases between. This CDR3 reads CASSRGREGQETQYF. The CDR3 DNA sequence: TGTGCCAGCAGCCGGGGACGGGAAGGACAAGAGACCCAGTACTTC.

The gene calls are TRBV6-2 or TRBV6-3 and TRBJ2-2; D is uncertain. Deletions cut 6 bases from V and 5 bases from J, with 13 bases between. The CDR3 loop spans 14 amino acids. Germline V lookup: CDR1 MNHEY, CDR2 SVGEGT. CDR3 nucleotides: TGTGCCAGCAGACCCTCGGACCGTACCGGGGAGCTGTTTTTT. Amino acid sequence: CASRPSDRTGELFF.

The chain links TRBV7-8 to TRBJ1-3; D gene uncertain. CDR1 SGHVS and CDR2 FQNEAQ come from the germline V gene. V gave up 0 bases and J gave up 2 bases, with 8 bases separating them. The CDR3 covers 15 residues. The CDR3 loop reads CASSLAFVTGNTIYF. CDR3 bases: TGTGCCAGCAGCTTAGCGTTTGTTACTGGAAACACCATATATTTT.

The V and J genes are TRBV20-1 and TRBJ2-1; the match to TRBD2 covers 10 bases. From germline, CDR1 is DFQATT and CDR2 SNEGSKA (reference sequence). V lost 2 bases and J lost 1; bases outside the gene matches: 5. The CDR3 contains 16 residues. The CDR3 region is CSARPIAGGSYNEQFF. The CDR3 DNA is TGCAGTGCTAGACCGATAGCGGGAGGATCCTACAATGAGCAGTTCTTC.

This clonotype was picked up a small number of times. V usage is TRBV20-1 and J usage is TRBJ2-3, with a possible D match to TRBD2 (6 bases). V was pared by 7 bases and J by 1 base, with 9 bases between. CDR1 and CDR2 (germline): DFQATT, SNEGSKA (reference sequence). This CDR3 is 12 amino acids long. The CDR3 spells CSVGGGTDTQYF. CDR3 in DNA: TGCAGTGTGGGAGGAGGCACAGATACGCAGTATTTT.

This clonotype has only one observation. A much larger clone is a single base away; this may be a read error. The chain uses TRBV15 and TRBJ1-5; D not resolved. Germline V gives CDR1 LNHNV, CDR2 YYDKDF (reference sequence). The CDR3 is 13 residues long. Trimming left V 4 bases short and J 0 bases short, with 4 bases between. The CDR3 nucleotides are TGTGCCACCAGCAAGTTTAGCAATCAGCCCCAGCATTTT. It specifies CATSKFSNQPQHF.

This clonotype was seen more than once but under ten times. The chain recombines TRBV7-9 with TRBJ2-5; 7 bases are a match to TRBD1. Germline CDR1 and CDR2: SEHNR and FQNEAQ (reference sequence). The CDR3 contains 15 residues. Trimming at V came to 5 bases and at J to 7 bases, leaving 13 bases not matched to a gene. CDR3 amino acids: CASSVGTVRLGTQYF. In DNA form, the CDR3 reads TGTGCCAGCAGCGTAGGGACAGTCCGGTTGGGGACCCAGTACTTC.

The chain carries TRBV5-8 and TRBJ1-5, with 7 nucleotides matching TRBD1. This CDR3 comprises 14 residues. V was pared by 4 bases and J by 3 bases, with 4 bases of the junction left unmatched. The germline V gene has CDR1 SGHTS and CDR2 YDEGEE. The CDR3 sequence is CASSPGQFNQPQHF. The CDR3 DNA sequence: TGTGCCAGCAGCCCGGGACAGTTCAATCAGCCCCAGCATTTT.

This chain connects TRBV11-2 to TRBJ1-1; D is ambiguous. V gave up 4 bases and J gave up 1 base, with 7 bases separating them. CDR3 length: 13 amino acids. Germline CDR1 and CDR2: SGHAT and FQNNGV. CDR3 residues: CASSSIRNTEAFF. CDR3 bases: TGTGCCAGCAGCTCAATTAGGAACACTGAAGCTTTCTTT.

This chain links TRBV5-4 with TRBJ1-2; the match to TRBD1 covers 9 bases. In germline, CDR1 is SGHNT, CDR2 YYREEE (reference sequence). The CDR3 extends over 16 amino acids. The V and J ends lost 4 bases and 2 bases, in that order; junction bases with no gene match: 9. The CDR3 sequence: CASSRIPDRGNYGYTF. Here the CDR3 DNA reads TGTGCCAGCAGCCGAATTCCGGACAGGGGAAACTATGGCTACACCTTC. Complete variable domain (other parts from reference TRBV5-4 and TRBJ1-2): ETGVTQSPTHLIKTRGQQVTLRCSSQSGHNTVSWYQQALGQGPQFIFQYYREEENGRGNFPPRFSGLQFPNYSSELNVNALELDDSALYLCASSRIPDRGNYGYTFGSGTRLTVV.

Judged by abundance, this clonotype is medium-sized (0.01 to 0.1%). This chain links TRBV20-1 with TRBJ2-7, with 15 bases that match TRBD2. The germline V gene has CDR1 DFQATT and CDR2 SNEGSKA (reference sequence). CDR3 length equals 16 residues. V trimming: 5 bases; J trimming: 0 bases; junction bases outside the gene matches: 5. The CDR3: CSAPGLAGGYSYEQYF. The CDR3 DNA reads as TGCAGTGCTCCGGGACTAGCGGGAGGTTACTCCTACGAGCAGTACTTC.

This clonotype occurred a few times. This chain uses TRBV28 with TRBJ1-2; D remains ambiguous. V was shortened by 1 base and J by 10 bases, with 13 bases between the two germline ends. Germline CDR1 MDHEN, CDR2 SYDVKM. The CDR3 has 13 residues. In DNA, the CDR3 is TGTGCCAGCAGTTTATTTGTGGAGGGAGCCTACACCTTC. Protein product: CASSLFVEGAYTF.

The chain employs TRBV7-2 and TRBJ2-6; TRBD2 matches 14 bases. Germline CDR1 and CDR2: SGHTA and FQGNSA. The V gene end was trimmed by 4 bases and the J gene end by 2 bases; junction bases not matched to a gene: 7. This CDR3 comprises 19 residues. As DNA, the CDR3 is TGTGCCAGCAGCTGGAGGACTAGCGGGAGGATGGCTGGGGCCAACGTCCTGACTTTC. As protein: CASSWRTSGRMAGANVLTF.

The V and J genes are TRBV15 and TRBJ1-1, with D hard to call. Trimming pared 4 bases from V and 0 bases from J, leaving 12 bases between. Germline V gene data show CDR1 as LNHNV and CDR2 as YYDKDF (reference sequence). The CDR3 extends over 15 amino acids. CDR3 in amino acids: CATSKIRDMNTEAFF. CDR3 coding DNA: TGTGCCACCAGCAAAATAAGGGATATGAACACTGAAGCTTTCTTT.

This clonotype was seen a few times. This CDR3 reads CASSWPEDTQYF. In nucleotides, the CDR3 is TGTGCCAGCAGCTGGCCCGAGGATACGCAGTATTTT. The chain combines TRBV7-2 with TRBJ2-3, with D unresolved. Trimming removed 4 bases from V and 6 bases from J, with 8 bases in between. The CDR3 is 12 residues long. In germline, CDR1 is SGHTA, CDR2 FQGNSA.

This clonotype was detected a few times. The chain employs TRBV6-5 and TRBJ2-3; 7 nucleotides match TRBD2. The CDR3 contains 16 residues. V shed 0 bases and J 2 bases; nucleotides not matched to a gene: 5. The germline CDR1 and CDR2 sequences are MNHEY and SVGAGI. The CDR3 DNA reads as TGTGCCAGCAGTTACTCGATGCTAGCGGTCACAGATACGCAGTATTTT. The encoded protein is CASSYSMLAVTDTQYF.

V and J are TRBV30 and TRBJ1-2; TRBD1 matches at 7 bases. V was clipped by 5 bases and J by 3 bases; unmatched bases: 0. Germline V gene data show CDR1 as GTSNPN and CDR2 as SVGIG (reference sequence). The CDR3 is 11 amino acids. CDR3 in amino acids: CAWGTDYGYTF. CDR3 bases: TGTGCCTGGGGGACAGACTATGGCTACACCTTC. The whole variable domain, remainder taken from reference TRBV30 and TRBJ1-2, is SQTIHQWPATLVQPVGSPLSLECTVEGTSNPNLYWYRQAAGRGLQLLFYSVGIGQISSEVPQNLSASRPQDRQFILSSKKLLLSDSGFYLCAWGTDYGYTFGSGTRLTVV.

DNA for the CDR3: TGTGCCAGCAGCTTAGAGACTAGCGGGACCGGGGAGCTGTTTTTT. It yields the protein CASSLETSGTGELFF. This chain joins TRBV11-1 and TRBJ2-2; TRBD2 aligns across 10 bases. Germline values: CDR1 SGHAT, CDR2 FQDESV (reference sequence). V gave up 1 base and J gave up 5 bases; unmatched junction bases: 1. This CDR3 comprises 15 residues.